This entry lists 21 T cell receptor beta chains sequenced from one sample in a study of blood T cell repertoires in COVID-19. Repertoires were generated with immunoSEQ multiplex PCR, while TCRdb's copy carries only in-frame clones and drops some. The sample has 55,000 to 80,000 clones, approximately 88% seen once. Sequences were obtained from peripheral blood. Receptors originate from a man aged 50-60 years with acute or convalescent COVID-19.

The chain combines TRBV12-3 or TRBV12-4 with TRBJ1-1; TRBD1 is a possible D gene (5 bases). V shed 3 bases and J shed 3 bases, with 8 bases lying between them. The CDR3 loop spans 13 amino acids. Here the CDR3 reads CASSLDIHTEAFF. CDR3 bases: TGTGCCAGCAGTTTGGACATACACACTGAAGCTTTCTTT.

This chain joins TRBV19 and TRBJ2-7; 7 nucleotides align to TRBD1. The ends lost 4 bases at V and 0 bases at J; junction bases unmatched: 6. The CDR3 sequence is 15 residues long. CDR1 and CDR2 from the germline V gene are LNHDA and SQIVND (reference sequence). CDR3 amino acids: CASSRGQLLSYEQYF. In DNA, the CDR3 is TGTGCCAGTAGTAGGGGACAGCTTCTCTCCTACGAGCAGTACTTC.

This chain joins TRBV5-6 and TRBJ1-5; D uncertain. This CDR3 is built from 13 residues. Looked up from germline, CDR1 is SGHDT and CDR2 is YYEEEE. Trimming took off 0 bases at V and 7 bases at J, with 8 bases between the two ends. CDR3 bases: TGTGCCAGCAGCTTGGGCGGGTTCCAGCCCCAGCATTTT. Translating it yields CASSLGGFQPQHF. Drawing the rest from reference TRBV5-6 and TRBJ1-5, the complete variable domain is DAGVTQSPTHLIKTRGQQVTLRCSPKSGHDTVSWYQQALGQGPQFIFQYYEEEERQRGNFPDRFSGHQFPNYSSELNVNALLLGDSALYLCASSLGGFQPQHFGDGTRLSIL.

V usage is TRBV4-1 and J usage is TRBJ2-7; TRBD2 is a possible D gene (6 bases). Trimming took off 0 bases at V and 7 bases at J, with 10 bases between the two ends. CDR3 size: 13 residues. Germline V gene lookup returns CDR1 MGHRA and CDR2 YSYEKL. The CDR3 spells CASSQDPGREQYF. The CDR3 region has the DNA TGCGCCAGCAGCCAAGATCCAGGGAGGGAGCAGTACTTC.

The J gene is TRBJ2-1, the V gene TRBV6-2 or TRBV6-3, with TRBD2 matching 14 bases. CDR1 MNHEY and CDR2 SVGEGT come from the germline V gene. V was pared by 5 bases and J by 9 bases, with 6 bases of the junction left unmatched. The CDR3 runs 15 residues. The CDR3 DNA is TGTGCCAGCAGTCGGGGACTAGCGGGGGCTATTGAGCAGTTCTTC. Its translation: CASSRGLAGAIEQFF.

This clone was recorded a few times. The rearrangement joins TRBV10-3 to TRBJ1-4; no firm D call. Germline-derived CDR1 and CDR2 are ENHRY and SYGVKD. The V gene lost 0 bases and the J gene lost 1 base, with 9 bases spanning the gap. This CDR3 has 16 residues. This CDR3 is CAISESAPVTNEKLFF. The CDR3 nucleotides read TGTGCCATCAGTGAGTCGGCCCCAGTAACTAATGAAAAACTGTTTTTT.

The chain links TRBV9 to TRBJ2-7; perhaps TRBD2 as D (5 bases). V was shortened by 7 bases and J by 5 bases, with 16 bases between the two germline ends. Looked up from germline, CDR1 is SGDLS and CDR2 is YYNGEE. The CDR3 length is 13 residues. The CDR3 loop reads CASQPPEGHEQYF. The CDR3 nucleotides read TGTGCCAGCCAGCCCCCCGAGGGCCACGAGCAGTACTTC.

CDR3 bases: TGTGCCAGCAGCCCAGGGATCGATATCAATGAGCAGTTCTTC. Translated: CASSPGIDINEQFF. This chain links TRBV9 with TRBJ2-1; D perhaps matches TRBD1 (5 bases). The CDR3 has 14 residues. The V gene lost 4 bases and the J gene lost 6 bases, with 14 bases spanning the gap. Germline V gives CDR1 SGDLS, CDR2 YYNGEE.

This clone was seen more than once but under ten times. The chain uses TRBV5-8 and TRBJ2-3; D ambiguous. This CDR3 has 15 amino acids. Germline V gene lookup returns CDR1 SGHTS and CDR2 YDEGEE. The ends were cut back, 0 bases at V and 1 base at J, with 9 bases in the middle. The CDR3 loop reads CASSLAGFGTDTQYF. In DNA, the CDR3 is TGTGCCAGCAGCTTGGCGGGTTTCGGCACAGATACGCAGTATTTT. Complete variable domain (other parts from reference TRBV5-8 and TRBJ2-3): EAGVTQSPTHLIKTRGQQATLRCSPISGHTSVYWYQQALGLGLQFLLWYDEGEERNRGNFPPRFSGRQFPNYSSELNVNALELEDSALYLCASSLAGFGTDTQYFGPGTRLTVL.

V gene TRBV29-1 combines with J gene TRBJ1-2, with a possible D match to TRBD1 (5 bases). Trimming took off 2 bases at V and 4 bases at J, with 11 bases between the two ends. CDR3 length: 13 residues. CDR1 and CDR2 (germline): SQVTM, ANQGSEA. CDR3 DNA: TGCAGCGTTGAAACAGGTTTTAGCTATGGCTACACCTTC. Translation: CSVETGFSYGYTF.

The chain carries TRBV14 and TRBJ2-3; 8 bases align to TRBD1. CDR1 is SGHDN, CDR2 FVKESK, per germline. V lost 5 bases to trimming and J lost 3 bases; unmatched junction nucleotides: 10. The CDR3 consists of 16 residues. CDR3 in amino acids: CASSGRQGARTDTQYF. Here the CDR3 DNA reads TGTGCCAGCAGCGGGAGGCAGGGGGCGAGAACAGATACGCAGTATTTT.

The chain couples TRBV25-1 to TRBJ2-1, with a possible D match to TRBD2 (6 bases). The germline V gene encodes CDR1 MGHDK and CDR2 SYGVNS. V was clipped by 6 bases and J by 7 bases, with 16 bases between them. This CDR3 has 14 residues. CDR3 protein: CASRTPVAGNEQFF. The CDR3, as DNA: TGTGCCAGCAGGACCCCTGTCGCGGGGAATGAGCAGTTCTTC.

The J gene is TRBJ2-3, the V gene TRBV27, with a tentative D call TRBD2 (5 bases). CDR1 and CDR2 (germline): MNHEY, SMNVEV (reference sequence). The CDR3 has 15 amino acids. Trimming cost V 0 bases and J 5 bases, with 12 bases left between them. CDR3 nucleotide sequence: TGTGCCAGCAGTTTATCGAGACTCAGCGGAGATACGCAGTATTTT. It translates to CASSLSRLSGDTQYF.

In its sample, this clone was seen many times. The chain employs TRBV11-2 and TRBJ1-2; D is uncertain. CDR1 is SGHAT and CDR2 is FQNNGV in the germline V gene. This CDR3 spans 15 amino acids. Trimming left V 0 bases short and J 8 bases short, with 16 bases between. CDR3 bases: TGTGCCAGCAGCTTAGAATCGGCTGGGTTGGGCGGCTACACCTTC. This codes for CASSLESAGLGGYTF.

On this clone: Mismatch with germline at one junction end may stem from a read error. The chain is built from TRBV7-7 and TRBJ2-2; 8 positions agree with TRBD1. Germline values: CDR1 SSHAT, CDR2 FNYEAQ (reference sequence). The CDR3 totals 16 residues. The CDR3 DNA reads TGTGCTAGCAGCTTAGCCATCCAGGGGGCCCACGGGGAGCTGTTTTTT. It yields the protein CASSLAIQGAHGELFF.

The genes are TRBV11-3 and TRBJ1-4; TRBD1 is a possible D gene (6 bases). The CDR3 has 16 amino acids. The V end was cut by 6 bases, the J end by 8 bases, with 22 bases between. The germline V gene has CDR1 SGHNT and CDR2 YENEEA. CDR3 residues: CASSLYHTGFEEKLFF. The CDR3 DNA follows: TGTGCCAGCAGTTTATATCATACAGGGTTTGAGGAAAAACTGTTTTTT. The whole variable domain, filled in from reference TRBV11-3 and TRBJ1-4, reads EAGVVQSPRYKIIEKKQPVAFWCNPISGHNTLYWYLQNLGQGPELLIRYENEEAVDDSQLPKDRFSAERLKGVDSTLKIQPAELGDSAVYLCASSLYHTGFEEKLFFGSGTQLSVL.

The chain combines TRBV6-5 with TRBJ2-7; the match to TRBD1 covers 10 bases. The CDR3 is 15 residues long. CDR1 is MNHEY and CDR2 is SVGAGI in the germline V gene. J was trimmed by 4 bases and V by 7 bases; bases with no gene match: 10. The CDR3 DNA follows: TGTGCCAGCATCCAAACGGGACAGGGGCTTTACGAGCAGTACTTC. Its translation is CASIQTGQGLYEQYF.

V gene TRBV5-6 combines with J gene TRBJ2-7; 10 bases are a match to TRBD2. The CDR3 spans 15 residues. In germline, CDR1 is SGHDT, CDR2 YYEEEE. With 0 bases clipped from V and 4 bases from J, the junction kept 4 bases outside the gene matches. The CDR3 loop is CASSLELAGIYEQYF. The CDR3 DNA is TGTGCCAGCAGCTTGGAACTAGCGGGGATTTACGAGCAGTACTTC.

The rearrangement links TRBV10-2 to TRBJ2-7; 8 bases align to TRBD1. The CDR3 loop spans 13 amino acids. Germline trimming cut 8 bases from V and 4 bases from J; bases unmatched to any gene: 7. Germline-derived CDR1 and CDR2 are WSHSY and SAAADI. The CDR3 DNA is TGCGCCAGCGAGGGTCAGGGGGCATACGAGCAGTACTTC. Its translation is CASEGQGAYEQYF.

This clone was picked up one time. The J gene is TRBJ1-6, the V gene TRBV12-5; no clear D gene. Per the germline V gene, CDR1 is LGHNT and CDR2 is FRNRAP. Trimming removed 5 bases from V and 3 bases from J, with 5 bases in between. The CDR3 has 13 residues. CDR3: CASGQNYNSPLHF. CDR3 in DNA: TGTGCTAGTGGTCAAAACTATAATTCACCCCTCCACTTT.

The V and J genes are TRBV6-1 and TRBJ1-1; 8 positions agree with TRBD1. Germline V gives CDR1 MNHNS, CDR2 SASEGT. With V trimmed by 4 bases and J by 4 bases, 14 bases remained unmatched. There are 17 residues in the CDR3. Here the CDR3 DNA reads TGTGCCAGCAGTGTCACCCGGAGAGGACAGGGTCTCACTGAAGCTTTCTTT. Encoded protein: CASSVTRRGQGLTEAFF.